The present entry profiles one TCR beta chain with its context. This clone was detected a few times. Its cognate antigen has yet to be identified. No much larger clone is present one base from it, and per-base qualities are unavailable. Sequences LNHDA (CDR1) and SQIVND (CDR2) are obtained from the germline V gene (reference sequence). The V and J ends are trimmed by 4 bases and 4 bases, leaving 17 bases between them. Measured from the cysteine to the phenylalanine, the CDR3 is 16 residues long. Only the CDR3 part of the read is kept: 48 bases, read in frame from the first base. This entry comes from a study of blood T cell repertoires in COVID-19 (dated by TCRdb to the early 2020s). Background for the entire study: Samples covering the acute and convalescent phases of COVID-19 were provided by collaborators in the United States, Italy and Spain. The material from the prospective study consisted of cDNA or gDNA derived from T cells, B-cell-depleted T cells, or PBMCs. Deeply sampled blood TCRbeta repertoires from subjects exposed to, actively infected with, or recovered from COVID-19 were included in the dataset. The repertoires were made available in a free public database intended to serve as a resource for research on the immune response to SARS-CoV-2. Samples came from the ongoing ImmuneRACE study (first 160 participants) plus 1,254 subjects from 6 global collaborators. The sample metadata nearly always contained a de-identified subject ID, COVID-19 status, age in years and sex. Where available, HLA class I and class II types were obtained from metadata supplied by the sample provider rather than from assay-based typing.

TCRbeta CDR3 regions were amplified from genomic DNA by means of the immunoSEQ Assay, a bias-controlled multiplex PCR. From the authors' description of their analysis: The number of nucleated cells in each sample was estimated by amplification of reference gene primers within the assay. Sequence reads were collapsed and filtered to measure the absolute abundance of every unique TCRbeta CDR3 rearrangement. For each sample, productive Simpson clonality was calculated by taking the square root of Simpson's diversity index across productive rearrangements. In TCRdb, the immuneACCESS table is reduced to in-frame sequences with V and J assigned. These tables do not hold every clone; where another copy was compared, an unresolved V gene accounts for under half, and the others remain unexplained. V and J calls plus clone size are reproduced from that table; the DNA served to infer D and trimming. The sample has 450,000 or so clones on record, roughly 87% of them singletons. The ten largest account for around 0.6% of the sample.

Participants in the prospective study were aged about 18 to 95 years, lived in 20 to 25 United States geographic areas, and enrolled through a virtual design. To assign participants to cohorts, the prospective study relied on clinical history that participants themselves reported in a screening survey and a study questionnaire. Recovered participants in ImmuneRACE Cohort 3 were defined as having two consecutive negative NP/OP PCR tests, clearance from a healthcare professional, or resolution of symptoms. In the prospective study, mobile phlebotomists collected whole blood, serum and a nasopharyngeal or oropharyngeal swab from each participant. Participants in the prospective study had the option to provide additional blood draws and questionnaires over an approximately 2-month period. Blood samples from the prospective study were shipped frozen or at room temperature prior to DNA extraction. Beyond this particular receptor, the publication reports: The quantity of clinical and demographic metadata differed by source and by participant and was supplied without curation.

The chain is made from TRBV19 and TRBJ1-3; TRBD1 is perhaps the D gene, given 6 matching bases. The receptor was derived from a man aged 18 to 35 who had recovered from COVID-19. Sequences were obtained from PBMCs or T cells enriched from blood (not recorded which). In nucleotide form, the sequence is TGTGCCAGTAGTAGAGAAACAGGGATTCGAGGAAACACCATATATTTT. This translates into CASSRETGIRGNTIYF. With the portions outside the CDR3 filled from the reference TRBV19 and TRBJ1-3 genes, the complete variable region becomes DGGITQSPKYLFRKEGQNVTLSCEQNLNHDAMYWYRQDPGQGLRLIYYSQIVNDFQKGDIAEGYSVSREKKESFPLTVTSAQKNPTAFYLCASSRETGIRGNTIYFGEGSWLTVV.